This T cell receptor (beta chain) derives from a study of beta chain features in type 1 diabetes. The overall study: Cells sorted and examined across all samples totaled nearly 110,000,000. Points from the study as a whole: There was a moderate but significant shortening of TCRB CDR3s in all four CD4+ subsets of Type 1 diabetes patients.

Remarks on this clone: Its antigen is unidentified.

The germline V gene has CDR1 GTSNPN and CDR2 SVGIG (reference sequence). The V gene end was trimmed by 2 bases and the J gene end by 1 base; junction bases not matched to a gene: 7. The length of the CDR3 is 15 residues. Since all of the isolated RNA was reverse transcribed, expressed TCRB transcripts were what got sequenced. Naive, central memory and regulatory T cell samples yielded approximately 3.3 million reads on average. Only in-frame clones appear in the TCRdb table, and some are missing; sequencing was by immunoSEQ multiplex PCR. The table has over 650,000 clones, around an eighth seen once. CD45RO/CCR7/CD25/CD127/CD95/CD27 separated CD4+ naive, central memory, regulatory and stem cell-like memory cells by sorting.

The sample comprised naive CD4+ T cells from blood. V usage is TRBV30 and J usage is TRBJ1-1; TRBD1 aligns across 7 bases. This sequence was found in a man younger than 35 with type 1 diabetes. In nucleotides, the CDR3 is TGTGCCTGGAGTCGCCTAGGGACAGCGAACACTGAAGCTTTCTTT. Translation: CAWSRLGTANTEAFF.